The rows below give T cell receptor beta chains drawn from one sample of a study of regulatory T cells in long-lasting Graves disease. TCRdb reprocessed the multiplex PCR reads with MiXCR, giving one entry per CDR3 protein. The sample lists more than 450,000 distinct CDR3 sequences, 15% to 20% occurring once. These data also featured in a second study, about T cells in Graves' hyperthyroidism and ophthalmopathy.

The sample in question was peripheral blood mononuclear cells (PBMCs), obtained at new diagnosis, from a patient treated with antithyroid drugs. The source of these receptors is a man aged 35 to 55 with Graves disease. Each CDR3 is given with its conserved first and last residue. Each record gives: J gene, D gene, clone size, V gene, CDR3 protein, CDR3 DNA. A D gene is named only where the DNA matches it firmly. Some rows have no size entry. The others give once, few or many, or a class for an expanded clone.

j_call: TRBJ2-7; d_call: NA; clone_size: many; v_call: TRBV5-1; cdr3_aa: CASSAHSRAGSYEQYF; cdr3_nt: TGCGCCAGCAGCGCCCATTCACGAGCCGGCTCCTACGAGCAGTACTTC
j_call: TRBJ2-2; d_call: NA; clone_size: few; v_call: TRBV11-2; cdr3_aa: CASSDQGWNTGELFF; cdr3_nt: TGTGCCAGCAGCGATCAGGGTTGGAACACCGGGGAGCTGTTTTTT
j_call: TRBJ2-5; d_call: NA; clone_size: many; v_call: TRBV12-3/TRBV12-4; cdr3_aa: CASSSSTWFETQYF; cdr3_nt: TGTGCCAGCAGTTCCAGTACGTGGTTTGAGACCCAGTACTTC
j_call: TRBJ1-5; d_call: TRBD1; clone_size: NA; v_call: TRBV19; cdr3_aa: CASSMSRGGQGGDQPQHF; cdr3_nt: TGTGCCAGTAGTATGAGCAGGGGTGGACAGGGGGGTGATCAGCCCCAGCATTTT
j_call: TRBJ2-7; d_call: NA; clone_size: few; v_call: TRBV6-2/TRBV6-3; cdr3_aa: CAASPGDLGTYEQYF; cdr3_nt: TGTGCCGCATCTCCCGGAGATCTCGGGACCTACGAGCAGTACTTC
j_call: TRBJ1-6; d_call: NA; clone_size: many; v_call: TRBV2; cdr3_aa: CASRWAGDNSPLHF; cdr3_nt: TGTGCCAGCAGATGGGCTGGGGATAATTCACCCCTCCACTTT
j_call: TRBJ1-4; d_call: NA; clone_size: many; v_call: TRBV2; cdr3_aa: CASKVSVIANEKLFF; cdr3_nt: TGTGCCAGCAAAGTTTCAGTAATCGCTAATGAAAAACTGTTTTTT
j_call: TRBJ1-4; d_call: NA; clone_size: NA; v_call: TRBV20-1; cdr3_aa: CSPRIDEKLFF; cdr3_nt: TGCAGTCCTAGAATCGATGAAAAACTGTTTTTT
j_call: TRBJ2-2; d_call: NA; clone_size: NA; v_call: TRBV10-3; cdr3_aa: CASFESPTGELFF; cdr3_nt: TGTGCCAGCTTCGAGTCCCCCACCGGGGAGCTGTTTTTT
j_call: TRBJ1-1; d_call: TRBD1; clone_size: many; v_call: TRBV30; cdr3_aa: CAWSETGVTEAFF; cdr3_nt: TGTGCCTGGAGCGAGACAGGGGTGACTGAAGCTTTCTTT
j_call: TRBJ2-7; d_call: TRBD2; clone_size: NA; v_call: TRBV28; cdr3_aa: CASGFIGLAPWGVYNEQYF; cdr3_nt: TGTGCCAGCGGTTTCATTGGACTAGCTCCCTGGGGGGTATACAATGAGCAGTACTTC
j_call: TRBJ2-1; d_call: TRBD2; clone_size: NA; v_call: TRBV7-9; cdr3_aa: CASSRQRTSGTQIYNEQFF; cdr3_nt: TGTGCCAGCAGCCGACAGAGGACTAGCGGGACTCAAATATACAATGAGCAGTTCTTC